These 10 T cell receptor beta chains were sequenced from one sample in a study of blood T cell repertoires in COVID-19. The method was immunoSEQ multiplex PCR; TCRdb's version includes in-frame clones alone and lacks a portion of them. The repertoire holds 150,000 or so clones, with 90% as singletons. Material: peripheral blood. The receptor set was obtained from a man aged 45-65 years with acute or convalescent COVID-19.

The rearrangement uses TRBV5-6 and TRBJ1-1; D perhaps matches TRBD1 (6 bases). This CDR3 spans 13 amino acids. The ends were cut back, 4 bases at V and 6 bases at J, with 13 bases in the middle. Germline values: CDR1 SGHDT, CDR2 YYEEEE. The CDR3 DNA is TGTGCCAGCAGCGCTGGGGGCGGTCCTGAAGCTTTCTTT. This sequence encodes CASSAGGGPEAFF.

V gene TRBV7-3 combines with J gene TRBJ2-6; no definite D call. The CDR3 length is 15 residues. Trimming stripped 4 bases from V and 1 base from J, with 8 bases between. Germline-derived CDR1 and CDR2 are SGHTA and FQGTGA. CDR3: CASSSSGSGANVLTF. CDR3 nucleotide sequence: TGTGCCAGCAGCTCCTCCGGTTCTGGGGCCAACGTCCTGACTTTC.

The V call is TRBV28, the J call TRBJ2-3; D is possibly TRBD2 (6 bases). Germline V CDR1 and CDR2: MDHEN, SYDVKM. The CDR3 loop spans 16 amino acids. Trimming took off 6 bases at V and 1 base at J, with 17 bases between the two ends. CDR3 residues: CASSREAGGGTDTQYF. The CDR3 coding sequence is TGTGCCAGCAGCCGAGAGGCGGGCGGGGGCACAGATACGCAGTATTTT.

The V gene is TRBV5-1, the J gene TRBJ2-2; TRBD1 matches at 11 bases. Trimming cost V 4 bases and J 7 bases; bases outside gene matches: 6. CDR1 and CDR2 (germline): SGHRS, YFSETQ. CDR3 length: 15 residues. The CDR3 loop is CASSADRGPNGELFF. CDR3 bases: TGCGCCAGCAGCGCGGACAGGGGGCCAAACGGGGAGCTGTTTTTT.

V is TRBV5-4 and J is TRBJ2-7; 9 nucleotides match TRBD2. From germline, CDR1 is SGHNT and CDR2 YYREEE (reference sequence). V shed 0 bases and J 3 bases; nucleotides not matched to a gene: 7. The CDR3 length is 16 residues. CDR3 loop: CASSLGASGTDYEQYF. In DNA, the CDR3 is TGTGCCAGCAGCTTGGGGGCTAGCGGGACAGACTACGAGCAGTACTTC.

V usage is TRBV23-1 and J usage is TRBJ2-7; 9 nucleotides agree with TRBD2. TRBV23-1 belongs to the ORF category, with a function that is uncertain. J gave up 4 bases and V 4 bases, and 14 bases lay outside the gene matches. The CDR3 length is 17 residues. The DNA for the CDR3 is TGCGCCAGCAGTCTACTTGGGGCGGCGGGAGGGCCGTACGAGCAGTACTTC. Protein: CASSLLGAAGGPYEQYF.

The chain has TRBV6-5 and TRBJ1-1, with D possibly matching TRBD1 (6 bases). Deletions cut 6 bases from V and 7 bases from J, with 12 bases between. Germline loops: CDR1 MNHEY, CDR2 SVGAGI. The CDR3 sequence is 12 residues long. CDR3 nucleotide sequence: TGTGCCAGCAGAGCTCTCAGGGGTGAAGCTTTCTTT. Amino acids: CASRALRGEAFF.

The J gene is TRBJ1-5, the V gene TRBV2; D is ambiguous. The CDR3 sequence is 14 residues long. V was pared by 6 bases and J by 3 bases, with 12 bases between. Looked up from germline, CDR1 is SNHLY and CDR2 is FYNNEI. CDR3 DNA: TGTGCCAGCAGAGCGGACGGTGCCAATCAGCCCCAGCATTTT. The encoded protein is CASRADGANQPQHF.

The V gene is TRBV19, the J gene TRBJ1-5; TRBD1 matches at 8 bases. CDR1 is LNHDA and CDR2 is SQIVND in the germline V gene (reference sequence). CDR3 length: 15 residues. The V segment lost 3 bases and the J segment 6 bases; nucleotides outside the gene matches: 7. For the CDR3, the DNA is TGTGCCAGTAGTATTTGGACAGGGCGTACTCAGCCCCAGCATTTT. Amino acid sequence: CASSIWTGRTQPQHF.

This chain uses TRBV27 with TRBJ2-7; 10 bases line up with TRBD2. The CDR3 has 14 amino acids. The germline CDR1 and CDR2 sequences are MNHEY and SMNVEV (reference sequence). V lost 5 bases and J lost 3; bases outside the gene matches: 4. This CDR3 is CASSPSGGHYEQYV. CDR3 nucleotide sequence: TGTGCCAGCAGTCCTAGCGGGGGACACTACGAGCAGTACGTC.